The source of this T cell receptor (beta chain) is a study of beta chain features in type 1 diabetes. Reverse transcribing all isolated RNA meant expressed TCRB transcripts were sequenced. Naive, central memory and regulatory T cell samples produced a mean of about 3.5 million reads. Assay used: immunoSEQ multiplex PCR; TCRdb lists only in-frame clones, some missing. Found here are under 950,000 clones, 17% of them singletons; the top ten hold around 0.02%. This CDR3 is built from 18 residues. J lost 0 bases, V lost 0 bases, and 6 bases had no gene match. Germline lookup yields CDR1 SGDLS and CDR2 YYNGEE.

The chain uses TRBV9 and TRBJ2-1; TRBD2 matches at 10 bases. Sequences were obtained from naive CD4+ T cells from blood. This sequence originates from a woman younger than 30 in good health. The CDR3 loop is CASSVGLAGASSYNEQFF. The CDR3 nucleotides are TGTGCCAGCAGCGTAGGGCTAGCGGGAGCTAGCTCCTACAATGAGCAGTTCTTC.